The rows below give T cell receptor beta chains drawn from one sample of a study of CD8 T cells in ankylosing spondylitis. TCRdb re-derived calls from the 5' RACE reads in MiXCR, one entry per CDR3 protein. Here the sample spans 100,000 to 150,000 distinct CDR3 sequences, 6.5% to 9% being singletons. Source material: blood, either unsorted or a sorted T cell fraction (not recorded which). These receptors were collected from a male donor with ankylosing spondylitis or in good health (not recorded which). CDR3s include the opening cysteine and the closing phenylalanine or tryptophan. The D gene is left open where the match is weak. A clone size is listed for some rows: how often the clone was seen (once, few, many), or a class if it is expanded.

clone size	J gene	V gene	D gene	CDR3 DNA	CDR3 protein
many	TRBJ1-1	TRBV20-1	-	TGCAGTACCCTGTCGGGGGGCGAGGAAGCTTTCTTT	CSTLSGGEEAFF
many	TRBJ1-1	TRBV5-1	-	TGCGCCAGCAGCTTGGTGGCTAACACTGAAGCTTTCTTT	CASSLVANTEAFF
many	TRBJ1-1	TRBV14	TRBD1	TGTGCCAGCAGCCAAGATTTTCAGGGGGCGGGTGAAGCTTTCTTT	CASSQDFQGAGEAFF
many	TRBJ1-1	TRBV6-5	-	TGTGCCAGCAGTTACGACAGCTACACTGAAGCTTTCTTT	CASSYDSYTEAFF
few	TRBJ2-1	TRBV14	-	TGTGCCAGCAGCCAAGCCCCGACAATAATTCTCAATGAGCAGTTCTTC	CASSQAPTIILNEQFF
many	TRBJ2-1	TRBV28	-	TGTGCCAGCAGTTTCCAGGGACGCGTCGCCTTC	CASSFQGRVAF
many	TRBJ2-7	TRBV28	TRBD1	TGTGCCAGCAGCAGGTGGACAGGGCCGGTGCCGTACTTC	CASSRWTGPVPYF
many	TRBJ2-1	TRBV7-2	TRBD2	TGTGCCAGCAGCTCGATCGGGAGGATGAATGAGCAGTTCTTC	CASSSIGRMNEQFF
many	TRBJ2-2	TRBV28	-	TGTGCCCTTTCCTCGGCATCCGACACCGGGGAGCTGTTTTTT	CALSSASDTGELFF
many	TRBJ2-1	TRBV18	TRBD1	TGTGCCAGCTCACCACTGGGACAGGGGACTAGAAGGGGTGAGCAGTTCTTC	CASSPLGQGTRRGEQFF
many	TRBJ2-5	TRBV5-1	TRBD2	TGCGCCAGCAGCTTGGTCCAGCGGGGGATACAAGAGACCCAGTACTTC	CASSLVQRGIQETQYF
many	TRBJ1-2	TRBV2	-	TGTGCCTGCAGCCGGGTTGAAGGCTACACCTTC	CACSRVEGYTF
many	TRBJ2-1	TRBV7-2	-	TGTGCCAGCAGCTCCGGACTCCACAATGAGCAGTTCTTC	CASSSGLHNEQFF
many	TRBJ2-7	TRBV5-5	-	TGTGCCAGCAGCTTGTCCTCGCCCAACCTACACGGGCCCTACGAGCAGTACTTC	CASSLSSPNLHGPYEQYF
many	TRBJ1-2	TRBV9	-	TGTGCCAGCAGCTACCGGACAGAGTCCAATGGCTACACCTTC	CASSYRTESNGYTF
many	TRBJ1-4	TRBV5-6	TRBD1	TGTGCCAGCAGCCGAAGACAGGGGGGATCTGAAAAACTGTTTTTT	CASSRRQGGSEKLFF
many	TRBJ2-2	TRBV25-1	-	TGTGCCAGCAGTGAATGGGAGAGCGGTACGAACACCGGGGAGCTGTTTTTT	CASSEWESGTNTGELFF
many	TRBJ1-1	TRBV7-8	-	TGTGCCAGCAGCTTAGGTTGGGGACGGATGGACACTGAAGCTTTCTTT	CASSLGWGRMDTEAFF
many	TRBJ2-2	TRBV15	-	TGTGCCACCAGCGTAGTGGCGAGCACCGGGGAGCTGTTTTTT	CATSVVASTGELFF
-	TRBJ2-7	TRBV5-6	TRBD1	TGTGCCAGCAGCTTGACGGGACAGCCCTACGAGCAGTACTTC	CASSLTGQPYEQYF
few	TRBJ2-1	TRBV28	TRBD1	TGTGCCAGCAGACTGGACAGGGAGGACAATGAGCAGTTCTTC	CASRLDREDNEQFF
many	TRBJ2-5	TRBV20-1	TRBD2	TGCAGTGCTAGAGATCGGGAGCGGGGGGCCCCCCGATTGGAGACCCAGTACTTC	CSARDRERGAPRLETQYF
-	TRBJ2-6	TRBV3-1	-	TGTGCCTCCTGCCAACCTCAGACAGGATCCCATTCTGGGGCCAACGTCCTGACTTTC	CASCQPQTGSHSGANVLTF